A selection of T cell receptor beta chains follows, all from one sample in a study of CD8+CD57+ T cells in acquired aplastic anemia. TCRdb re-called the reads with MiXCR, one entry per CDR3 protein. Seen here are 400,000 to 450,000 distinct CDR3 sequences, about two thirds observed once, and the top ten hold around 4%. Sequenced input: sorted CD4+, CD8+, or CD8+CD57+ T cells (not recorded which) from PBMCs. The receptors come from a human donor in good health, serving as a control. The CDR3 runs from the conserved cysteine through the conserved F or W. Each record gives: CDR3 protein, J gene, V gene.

cdr3_aa: CASSPDRYYGF
j_call: TRBJ1-2
v_call: TRBV5-1

cdr3_aa: CASSTGGTDTQFF
j_call: NA
v_call: TRBV25-1

cdr3_aa: CASSQETVGIAKNIQYF
j_call: TRBJ2-4
v_call: TRBV3-1

cdr3_aa: CATGQTMEQPQHF
j_call: TRBJ1-5
v_call: TRBV11-2

cdr3_aa: CASSAGQGYGDTF
j_call: TRBJ1-2
v_call: TRBV7-8

cdr3_aa: CASSRDPITGYTF
j_call: TRBJ1-2
v_call: TRBV9

cdr3_aa: CASSPPGYATGELFF
j_call: TRBJ2-2
v_call: TRBV7-6

cdr3_aa: CASSLAQANTGELFF
j_call: TRBJ2-2
v_call: TRBV5-4

cdr3_aa: CASSMGGGDTQYF
j_call: NA
v_call: TRBV19

cdr3_aa: CSARDPVGGSEQYF
j_call: TRBJ2-7
v_call: TRBV20-1

cdr3_aa: CASSVTRDTEAFF
j_call: TRBJ1-1
v_call: TRBV7-2

cdr3_aa: CSARYMSEVSYEQYF
j_call: TRBJ2-7
v_call: TRBV20-1

cdr3_aa: CASMGGGLNTEAFF
j_call: TRBJ1-1
v_call: TRBV10-2

cdr3_aa: CASRPGQGPYEQYF
j_call: TRBJ2-7
v_call: TRBV5-6

cdr3_aa: CSAWDRDTEAFF
j_call: TRBJ1-1
v_call: TRBV29-1

cdr3_aa: CSAIKDRNQPQHF
j_call: TRBJ1-5
v_call: TRBV20-1

cdr3_aa: CSARESGGPNEKLFF
j_call: TRBJ1-4
v_call: TRBV20-1

cdr3_aa: CASSMLQGEYEQYF
j_call: TRBJ2-7
v_call: TRBV2

cdr3_aa: CASSMTGVYEQYF
j_call: TRBJ2-7
v_call: TRBV5-6

cdr3_aa: CASSFAGGTQAFF
j_call: TRBJ1-1
v_call: TRBV7-9

cdr3_aa: CASSLRVGTGGNQF
j_call: TRBJ1-2
v_call: TRBV7-9

cdr3_aa: CASSVDGGLKEQYF
j_call: TRBJ2-7
v_call: TRBV7-2

cdr3_aa: CASSESRSSYEQYF
j_call: TRBJ2-7
v_call: TRBV10-2

cdr3_aa: CAITPGQTYSYGYTF
j_call: TRBJ1-2
v_call: TRBV10-3

cdr3_aa: CASSKSAGANVLTF
j_call: TRBJ2-6
v_call: TRBV12-3/TRBV12-4

cdr3_aa: CASSLAVPTKDTQYF
j_call: TRBJ2-3
v_call: TRBV5-1

cdr3_aa: CASSNSGLSYEQYF
j_call: TRBJ2-7
v_call: TRBV19

cdr3_aa: CASSRGTGPNYGYTF
j_call: TRBJ1-2
v_call: TRBV10-2

cdr3_aa: CASRSSGGLPHEQYF
j_call: TRBJ2-7
v_call: TRBV2

cdr3_aa: CGPADTQYF
j_call: TRBJ2-3
v_call: TRBV7-9

cdr3_aa: CASSDGSGGGETQYF
j_call: TRBJ2-5
v_call: TRBV2

cdr3_aa: CASSFSTGNTKLFF
j_call: TRBJ1-4
v_call: TRBV5-1

cdr3_aa: CSARDRGFTDTQYF
j_call: TRBJ2-3
v_call: TRBV20-1

cdr3_aa: CSASGQGMSAYEQYF
j_call: TRBJ2-7
v_call: TRBV20-1

cdr3_aa: CSALQREDTQYF
j_call: TRBJ2-3
v_call: TRBV20-1

cdr3_aa: CASSKRGAANTGELFF
j_call: TRBJ2-2
v_call: TRBV19

cdr3_aa: CASSQGPGMFYGYTF
j_call: TRBJ1-2
v_call: TRBV4-3

cdr3_aa: CSARGALLNTQYF
j_call: TRBJ2-3
v_call: TRBV20-1

cdr3_aa: CASSLDIDRGADTQYF
j_call: TRBJ2-3
v_call: TRBV11-2

cdr3_aa: CSARDFQGGQTQYF
j_call: TRBJ2-3
v_call: TRBV20-1

cdr3_aa: CASSVVSGGAWETLYF
j_call: TRBJ2-5
v_call: TRBV7-9

cdr3_aa: CASSLLVTSEYNEQFF
j_call: TRBJ2-1
v_call: TRBV5-4

cdr3_aa: CASSFRGGGTEAFF
j_call: TRBJ1-1
v_call: TRBV11-3

cdr3_aa: CATWEGGASNQPQHF
j_call: TRBJ1-5
v_call: TRBV6-5